The 18 T cell receptor beta chains presented below share a single source sample, sequenced in a study of T-cell memory formation after mild COVID-19. TCRdb re-called the 5' RACE reads through MiXCR, storing one row per CDR3 protein. This table holds approximately 240,000 distinct CDR3 sequences, around 15% found once. The source material was PBMCs or a T cell subset sorted from them (not recorded which). The receptor source for this set is a man aged 18 to 29 who had mild COVID-19 (a few samples of this study predate the infection). Cell type and time point are not known.

The rearrangement joins TRBV18 to TRBJ2-5; 9 bases map to TRBD2. CDR1 is KGHSH, CDR2 LQKENI, per germline. The CDR3 runs 15 residues. The junction had 5 bases not matched to a gene; V was cut back by 1 base and J by 5 bases. The CDR3 DNA reads TGTGCCAGCTCACCACAGAGTGCGGGAGGGGAGACCCAGTACTTC. Protein: CASSPQSAGGETQYF.

The rearrangement links TRBV9 to TRBJ2-2; D gene uncertain. The germline CDR1 and CDR2 sequences are SGDLS and YYNGEE. The CDR3 has 13 amino acids. V lost 2 bases and J 4 bases, leaving 6 bases between the germline ends. The CDR3 bases are TGTGCCAGCAGCGTGTCTTTCACCGGGGAGCTGTTTTTT. Protein product: CASSVSFTGELFF.

The rearrangement joins TRBV20-1 to TRBJ1-5; 7 bases agree with TRBD1. The CDR3 sequence is 15 residues long. V shed 1 base and J 5 bases; nucleotides not matched to a gene: 8. Germline values: CDR1 DFQATT, CDR2 SNEGSKA (reference sequence). CDR3 amino acids: CSARAMTGSDQPQHF. The CDR3 bases are TGCAGTGCTAGAGCTATGACAGGGTCCGATCAGCCCCAGCATTTT.

This clonotype has just a few counts. The rearrangement links TRBV20-1 to TRBJ1-5; maybe TRBD1 (5 bases). V shed 3 bases and J shed 9 bases, with 15 bases lying between them. CDR3 size: 13 residues. Germline-derived CDR1 and CDR2 are DFQATT and SNEGSKA (reference sequence). The CDR3 sequence: CSARETVKPPQHF. CDR3 DNA: TGCAGTGCTAGGGAGACAGTTAAGCCGCCCCAGCATTTT.

This clonotype was counted between two and nine times. V is TRBV4-1 and J is TRBJ2-3; TRBD1 aligns across 7 bases. CDR1 is MGHRA, CDR2 YSYEKL, per germline. The ends lost 1 base at V and 4 bases at J; junction bases unmatched: 5. The CDR3 is 15 amino acids. CDR3 DNA sequence: TGCGCCAGCAGCCAAGGAGACAGGGTCTCAGATACGCAGTATTTT. Translation: CASSQGDRVSDTQYF.

This clonotype was detected only a few times. The chain recombines TRBV6-5 with TRBJ2-3; 12 bases agree with TRBD2. Germline CDR1 reads MNHEY; CDR2 reads SVGAGI. This CDR3 is built from 16 residues. The trim removed 4 bases at V and 2 bases at J, leaving 4 bases unmatched. This CDR3 reads CASSSGTSGPTDTQYF. The DNA of the CDR3 is TGTGCCAGCAGTTCAGGGACTAGCGGGCCCACAGATACGCAGTATTTT.

This chain uses TRBV18 with TRBJ2-7, with D perhaps TRBD1 (5 bases). The CDR3 loop spans 13 amino acids. V was pared by 2 bases and J by 6 bases, with 11 bases between. Germline CDR1 KGHSH, CDR2 LQKENI. The CDR3 coding sequence is TGTGCCAGCTCACCAGGGCAGGGTGTCGAGCAGTACGTC. Its translation is CASSPGQGVEQYV.

This clonotype was counted only a few times. V and J are TRBV5-1 and TRBJ1-6; TRBD1 matches at 8 bases. Germline-derived CDR1 and CDR2 are SGHRS and YFSETQ. The CDR3 extends over 13 amino acids. With V trimmed by 5 bases and J by 9 bases, 4 bases remained unmatched. CDR3 in amino acids: CASRPDRASPLHF. In nucleotides, the CDR3 is TGCGCCAGCAGACCGGACAGGGCTTCACCCCTCCACTTT.

The V and J genes are TRBV18 and TRBJ2-7; D may be TRBD1 (6 bases). The V gene lost 2 bases and the J gene lost 2 bases, with 10 bases spanning the gap. Germline assignment: CDR1 KGHSH and CDR2 LQKENI. This CDR3 comprises 14 residues. CDR3 in amino acids: CASSPTGFAYEQYV. CDR3 sequence (DNA): TGTGCCAGCTCACCAACAGGGTTCGCCTACGAGCAGTACGTC.

This clonotype was counted ten times or more. The V call is TRBV28, the J call TRBJ2-7; tentatively, D is TRBD1 (5 bases). The germline CDR1 and CDR2 sequences are MDHEN and SYDVKM. V was pared by 2 bases and J by 2 bases, with 10 bases between. The CDR3 totals 14 residues. The CDR3 DNA reads TGTGCCAGCAGTTTAGGGGCTATCGCCTACGAGCAGTACTTC. This codes for CASSLGAIAYEQYF.

This clonotype was picked up a small number of times. The CDR3 bases are TGTGCCGCAGGGACTGCGGGGAGCAATCAGCCCCAGCATTTT. Translated: CAAGTAGSNQPQHF. The gene calls are TRBV6-1 and TRBJ1-5; D may be TRBD1 (5 bases). Germline V gene sequence: CDR1 MNHNS, CDR2 SASEGT. This CDR3 comprises 14 residues. V lost 11 bases and J lost 1, with 15 bases in between.

The chain carries TRBV7-9 and TRBJ1-4; the match to TRBD1 covers 10 bases. V lost 0 bases, J lost 7 bases, and 2 bases stayed unmatched. CDR3 length: 15 residues. Germline V CDR1 and CDR2: SEHNR, FQNEAQ (reference sequence). CDR3 nucleotides: TGTGCCAGCAGCTTAGCGCGGACAGGGGGTGAAAAACTGTTTTTT. Translation gives CASSLARTGGEKLFF. The entire variable domain, with the rest obtained from reference TRBV7-9 and TRBJ1-4, is as follows: DTGVSQNPRHKITKRGQNVTFRCDPISEHNRLYWYRQTLGQGPEFLTYFQNEAQLEKSRLLSDRFSAERPKGSFSTLEIQRTEQGDSAMYLCASSLARTGGEKLFFGSGTQLSVL.

This clonotype came up many times. The CDR3 nucleotides read TGTGCCAGCAGTGGACGACTGACGGTTAGCAATCAGCCCCAGCATTTT. The encoded protein is CASSGRLTVSNQPQHF. The rearrangement uses TRBV2 and TRBJ1-5; no reliable D call. V was shortened by 4 bases and J by 0 bases, with 13 bases between the two germline ends. CDR3 length equals 16 residues. Germline CDR1 SNHLY, CDR2 FYNNEI.

This clonotype was recorded a few times. The J gene is TRBJ2-5, the V gene TRBV24-1, with 7 bases fitting TRBD1. The CDR3 is 19 amino acids. Trimming cost V 4 bases and J 4 bases; bases outside gene matches: 20. The germline V gene encodes CDR1 KGHDR and CDR2 SFDVKD. CDR3 nucleotide sequence: TGTGCCACCAGTGACCCGGGGAAGGGGGCGTTCGGTCTTGGAGAGACCCAGTACTTC. Translation: CATSDPGKGAFGLGETQYF.

This clonotype has only a few counts. The chain couples TRBV5-1 to TRBJ1-6; possibly TRBD1 for D (5 bases). In germline, CDR1 is SGHRS, CDR2 YFSETQ. This CDR3 region has 17 residues. The V end was cut by 4 bases, the J end by 0 bases, with 14 bases between. The CDR3 coding sequence is TGCGCCAGCAGCCACCGGGGACCCAGCTCCTATAATTCACCCCTCCACTTT. Its protein product is CASSHRGPSSYNSPLHF.

The gene calls are TRBV20-1 and TRBJ1-4, with 7 bases aligning to TRBD1. The CDR3 contains 15 residues. CDR1 DFQATT and CDR2 SNEGSKA come from the germline V gene (reference sequence). Trimming took 2 bases from V and 8 from J; bases not matched to a gene: 11. The CDR3 coding sequence is TGCAGTGCTAGAAGCCTCCGGGACAGTCGAGAAAAACTGTTTTTT. It codes for CSARSLRDSREKLFF.

This clonotype was counted between two and nine times. One junction end disagrees with the germline gene, perhaps due to a read error. The chain combines TRBV5-1 with TRBJ1-2; D is perhaps TRBD1 (6 bases). In germline, CDR1 is SGHRS, CDR2 YFSETQ. CDR3 length: 13 amino acids. The CDR3 DNA is TGCGCCAGCAGCGCGGACAGCAACTCTGGCTACACCTTC. Amino acid sequence: CASSADSNSGYTF.

This clonotype came up a few times. This chain links TRBV6-5 with TRBJ2-5; a weak D match, TRBD2 (5 bases). Trimming removed 2 bases at V and 4 bases at J, with 20 bases between. The CDR3 extends over 17 amino acids. Looked up from germline, CDR1 is MNHEY and CDR2 is SVGAGI. The CDR3 loop is CASSYHGFSAGGETQYF. The DNA for the CDR3 is TGTGCCAGCAGTTACCATGGTTTTTCTGCGGGTGGAGAGACCCAGTACTTC.